This T cell receptor beta chain is drawn from a study of shared clonotypes between healthy human individuals. As for the study in general: Those who served as donors were two women and three men between the ages of 18 and 49. Overall study findings and caveats: Of the naive CD4 clonotypes, approximately 5% were shared across a handful of donors. Estimated richness was generally greater in naive than memory subsets.

Profiled with immunoSEQ multiplex PCR; TCRdb holds only in-frame clones, not every one. The repertoire holds around 1.4 million clones, with 98% to 99% as singletons. Regarding this clone: Its antigen is not identified.

The CDR3 has 16 amino acids. V lost 4 bases and J lost 2, with 19 bases in between. Germline V gene data show CDR1 as SGHNT and CDR2 as YYREEE (reference sequence). Sequenced: naive CD4+ T cells sorted from blood. Stated subset: CD45RA+ positively selected. This receptor was taken from a man aged 25 to 40 in good health. The V gene is TRBV5-4, the J gene TRBJ2-7, with D unclear. CDR3 region: CASSPTLDSYTYEQYF. CDR3 nucleotide sequence: TGTGCCAGCAGCCCTACCCTTGATAGTTATACCTACGAGCAGTACTTC.